This T cell receptor beta chain was recorded in a study of blood T cell repertoires in COVID-19. Study-wide background: PBMCs, B-cell-depleted T cells, or T cells were the source of the cDNA or gDNA that made up the material.

With 3 bases clipped from V and 9 bases from J, the junction kept 0 bases outside the gene matches. Germline lookup yields CDR1 SGHTA and CDR2 FQGNSA. The CDR3 has 12 residues. Methods used by the authors: Amplification of reference gene primers was used by the study to estimate nucleated cell counts. The table came from immunoSEQ multiplex PCR; TCRdb's copy has only in-frame clones and leaves some out. V and J calls plus clone size are reproduced from that table; the DNA served to infer D and trimming. The sample includes 200,000 to 300,000 clones, 70% to 85% of them seen just once. The receptor's source is a woman older than 75 with acute or convalescent COVID-19. The chain carries TRBV7-2 and TRBJ2-1, with 9 positions matching TRBD2. Input material: peripheral blood. The DNA for the CDR3 is TGTGCCAGCAGCTTTAGCGGGGGTGAGCAGTTCTTC. Residues: CASSFSGGEQFF.